Presented here are 4 T cell receptor beta chains from one specimen sequenced in a study of blood T cell repertoires in COVID-19. TCRdb's copy holds only in-frame clones and misses some; the assay was immunoSEQ multiplex PCR. The sample yields 280,000 or so clones, 88% seen once. The sample taken for sequencing was peripheral blood. The receptor source for this set is a man between 18 and 29 years old with active or convalescent COVID-19.

The rearrangement links TRBV3-1 (or the pseudogene TRBV3-2) to TRBJ2-3, with D possibly matching TRBD1 (6 bases). CDR3 length equals 15 residues. In germline, CDR1 is LGHDT, CDR2 YNNKEL (reference sequence). V lost 0 bases to trimming and J lost 6 bases, with 13 bases between them. As DNA, the CDR3 is TGTGCCAGCAGCCAAGATCCTAGTGGGGGCGATACGCAGTATTTT. Its protein is CASSQDPSGGDTQYF.

The chain couples TRBV15 to TRBJ1-3; no reliable D call. The germline gives CDR1 LNHNV, CDR2 YYDKDF (reference sequence). The CDR3 length is 14 residues. Trimming shortened V by 3 bases and J by 4 bases, and 10 bases separated the two germline ends. The CDR3 nucleotides are TGTGCCACCAGCAGTAACGTCCAGGGAAACACCATATATTTT. Encoded protein: CATSSNVQGNTIYF.

This clone was observed once. The chain links TRBV29-1 to TRBJ2-3; 8 nucleotides match TRBD1. The germline V gene encodes CDR1 SQVTM and CDR2 ANQGSEA. V shed 7 bases, J shed 2 bases, and the junction held 5 bases outside the gene matches. The CDR3 runs to 13 residues. The DNA of the CDR3 is TGCAGCGCCGGGACAGGCTCCACAGATACGCAGTATTTT. Protein sequence: CSAGTGSTDTQYF.

The chain joins TRBV20-1 to TRBJ1-5, with D tentatively TRBD1 (5 bases). Trimming took off 3 bases at V and 6 bases at J, with 12 bases between the two ends. Looked up from germline, CDR1 is DFQATT and CDR2 is SNEGSKA (reference sequence). The CDR3 extends over 13 amino acids. CDR3 nucleotides: TGCAGTGCTAGTGCAGGGAGGTCTCAGCCCCAGCATTTT. This encodes CSASAGRSQPQHF.